This T cell receptor (beta chain) was identified during a study of blood T cell repertoires in COVID-19. About the research overall: Specimens from acute and convalescent COVID-19 originated in the United States, Italy and Spain. T cells, B-cell-depleted T cells, or PBMCs supplied cDNA or gDNA.

As originally analysed: The authors estimated nucleated cell counts from reference gene primer amplification. The protocol was immunoSEQ multiplex PCR, while the TCRdb copy is restricted to in-frame clones and leaves out a portion. V and J calls and clone size are those listed in that table; D and trimming were worked out from the DNA. This sample has approximately 150,000 clones, with approximately 88% found just once. Per germline, CDR1 SGHRS and CDR2 YFSETQ. V was clipped by 4 bases and J by 1 base; unmatched bases: 7. The length of the CDR3 is 16 residues. Sequencing was carried out using peripheral blood. The chain uses TRBV5-1 and TRBJ2-5; 10 bases line up with TRBD2. This clonotype originated in a woman aged 55-70 years who had recovered from COVID-19. The DNA for the CDR3 is TGCGCCAGCAGCCGTGAACTAGCGGGGATCCAAGAGACCCAGTACTTC. Amino acid sequence: CASSRELAGIQETQYF. Looking up the rest from reference TRBV5-1 and TRBJ2-5 gives the full variable domain: KAGVTQTPRYLIKTRGQQVTLSCSPISGHRSVSWYQQTPGQGLQFLFEYFSETQRNKGNFPGRFSGRQFSNSRSEMNVSTLELGDSALYLCASSRELAGIQETQYFGPGTRLLVL.